The source of this T cell receptor beta chain is a study of tumor-infiltrating lymphocytes in primary liver carcinoma (dated by TCRdb to 2016 to 2017). Some background on the complete study: Between late 2015 and early 2016, 4 or 5 patients in China with histopathologically diagnosed primary liver carcinoma had surgical resection. Of the five patients, three men and two women aged 30 to 69 years, four had hepatocellular carcinoma and one had combined HCC and intrahepatic cholangiocarcinoma. Tumors of the five patients were stage T1-T3 N0M0 with maximum diameters of roughly 4.2 to 11 cm. Each sample produced roughly 3.65 to 7.5 million productive TCRbeta reads, and read depth showed no significant difference between tissue types. The study combined TCRbeta repertoire sequencing, expression microarrays and whole-exome sequencing across five regions of each liver tumor, with adjacent normal tissue and blood. TCRbeta repertoire sequencing covered 35 specimens from 5 patients: 25 tumor regions, 5 adjacent noncancerous liver tissues and 5 peripheral blood samples. Technical replicate repertoires showed high reproducibility, with mean shared-clone rates approximately 0.9 and correlation coefficients above 0.95. The paper's findings and limits, for the study overall: Repertoire overlap was higher between tumor regions (mean roughly 35%) than tumor-adjacent (approximately 17%) or tumor-blood (14%) pairs, consistent with antigen-driven expansion. Only the TCR beta chain was sequenced, so true repertoire diversity is likely underestimated because unpaired alpha chains were not captured. Bulk unsorted samples precluded comparing CD4+ and CD8+ T cell repertoires. The study included only four or five patients, and the authors note findings should be validated in a larger study. The top 250 clones made up a significantly larger repertoire fraction in tumors than in blood (p = 0.039).

In regard to this clonotype: Its antigen remains unidentified. Base qualities are missing; no much larger clone stands one base away.

Between the V and J ends, shortened by 3 bases and 3 bases respectively, the junction contains 8 bases. Reading the germline V gene (reference sequence) gives CDR1 GTSNPN and CDR2 SVGIG. The CDR3 contains 12 residues, cysteine and phenylalanine counted. The only DNA kept is the CDR3, 36 bases in frame from the first base. A constant-region primer and ProtoScript II reverse transcriptase were used to reverse-transcribe TCRbeta-specific cDNA from about 0.55 ug total RNA. Three nested multiplex PCR rounds, following a slightly modified ARM-PCR procedure, were used to build the TCRbeta libraries. Each of the first two PCR rounds ran for approximately 10 cycles using multiplex TRBV1-TRBV30 forward primers together with a Cbeta reverse primer. Sample barcodes and Illumina adapters were attached in a final 25-cycle PCR using Deep VentR polymerase. Amplicons of 200-500 bp were gel-purified with a QIAquick gel extraction kit before sequencing. TCRbeta amplicons were sequenced on an Illumina HiSeq 2500 with 250-bp paired-end reads. The published analysis was carried out like this. Trimmomatic v0.33 was used to quality-trim the reads, and FLASH v1.2.11 was used to merge paired reads so that full CDR3 sequences could be recovered. V, D and J germline segments were assigned to the rearranged TCRbeta sequences by MiGEC v1.2.1b. Clonotype statistics and Shannon-Wiener diversity indices were computed with VDJtools v1.0.0. Except for diversity analysis, only the 250 most abundant clonotypes of each sample were used in subsequent analyses to reduce sampling bias. TCRdb reanalyzed the raw reads on its own, using fastp at Q25 for trimming and MiXCR for clone calling, and kept in-frame beta chains. Entries that share a CDR3 protein sequence are merged under the most common genes and DNA. For this entry, the V and J calls and clone size follow TCRdb and not the study's own pipeline. Within this sample are approximately 330,000 distinct CDR3 sequences, with around three fifths of them counted one time only. The ten largest clones represent under 8.5% of the sample.

Blood RNA was extracted from unsorted whole blood with TRIzol reagent; germline DNA came from the DNeasy Blood & Tissue kit. Chronic HBV infection was present in the patients, and the patients were treatment-naive at sampling. Before surgery, approximately 4 milliliters of peripheral blood were collected into K2EDTA tubes. Material: peripheral blood. This chain is built from TRBV30 and TRBJ1-2; no D gene is confidently identified. The receptor was derived from a man aged 35 to 55 with primary liver carcinoma and hepatitis B virus infection. The nucleotides are TGTGCCTGGAGAAGGAGGGACTATGGCTACACCTTC. Protein translation: CAWRRRDYGYTF.